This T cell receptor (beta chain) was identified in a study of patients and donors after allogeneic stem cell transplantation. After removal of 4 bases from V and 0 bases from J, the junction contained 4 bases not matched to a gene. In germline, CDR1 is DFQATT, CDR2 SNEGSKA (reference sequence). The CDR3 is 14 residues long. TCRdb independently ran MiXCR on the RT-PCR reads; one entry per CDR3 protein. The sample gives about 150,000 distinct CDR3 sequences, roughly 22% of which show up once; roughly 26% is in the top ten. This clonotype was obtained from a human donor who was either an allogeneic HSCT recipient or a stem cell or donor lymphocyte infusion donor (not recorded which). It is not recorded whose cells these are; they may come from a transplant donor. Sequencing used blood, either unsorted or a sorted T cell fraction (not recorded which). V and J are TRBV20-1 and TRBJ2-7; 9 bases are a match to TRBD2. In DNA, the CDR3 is TGCAGTGCTATTAGCGGGGGTAGCTCCTACGAGCAGTACTTC. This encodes CSAISGGSSYEQYF.